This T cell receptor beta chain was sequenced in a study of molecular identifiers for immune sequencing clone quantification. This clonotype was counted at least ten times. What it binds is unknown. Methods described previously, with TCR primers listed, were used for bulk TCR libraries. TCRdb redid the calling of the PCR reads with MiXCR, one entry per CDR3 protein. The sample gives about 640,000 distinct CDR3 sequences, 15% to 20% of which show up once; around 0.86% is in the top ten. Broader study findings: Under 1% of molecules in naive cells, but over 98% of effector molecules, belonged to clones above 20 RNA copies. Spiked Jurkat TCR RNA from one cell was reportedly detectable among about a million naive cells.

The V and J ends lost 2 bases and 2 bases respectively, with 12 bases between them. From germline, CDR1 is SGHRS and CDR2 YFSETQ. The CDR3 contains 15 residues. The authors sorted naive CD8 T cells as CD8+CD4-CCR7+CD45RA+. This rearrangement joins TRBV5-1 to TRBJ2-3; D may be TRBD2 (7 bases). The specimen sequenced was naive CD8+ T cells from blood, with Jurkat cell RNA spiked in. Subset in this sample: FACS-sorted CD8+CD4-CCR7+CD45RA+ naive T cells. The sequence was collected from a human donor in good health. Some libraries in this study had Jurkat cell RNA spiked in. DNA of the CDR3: TGCGCCAGCAGCTTTCGGGGGGCCTCCACAGATACGCAGTATTTT. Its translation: CASSFRGASTDTQYF.